This TCR beta chain was profiled in a study of blood T cell repertoires in COVID-19. Whole-study context: Italy, Spain and the United States were the sources of the convalescent and acute COVID-19 samples. PBMCs, B-cell-depleted T cells, or T cells provided the cDNA or gDNA that made up the material.

Source study methods: Scientists estimated how many nucleated cells there were by amplifying reference gene primers. Only in-frame clones appear in the TCRdb table, and some are missing; sequencing was by immunoSEQ multiplex PCR. V and J calls and clone size follow that table, whereas D and trimming were derived from the DNA. The sample consists of 160,000 or so clones, roughly 80% of them appearing once. Trimming stripped 4 bases from V and 5 bases from J, with 11 bases between. Germline CDR1 is SEHNR and CDR2 is FQNEAQ (reference sequence). This CDR3 is built from 13 residues. This sequence was found in a woman in her seventies with acute or convalescent COVID-19. The chain is built from TRBV7-9 and TRBJ1-1, with D possibly matching TRBD1 (5 bases). Input material: peripheral blood. CDR3 sequence (DNA): TGTGCCAGCAGCTCCCCCGGGGGGACTGAAGCTTTCTTT. It codes for CASSSPGGTEAFF.